This TCR beta chain derives from a study of cytomegalovirus exposure and HLA in healthy donors. General observations from the study: Across donors, sequencing depth was assumed by presence/absence analyses to be roughly uniform. Later on, a genetic analysis was performed. It linked a missense variant in DCLRE1C with V- and J-gene trimming of TCR beta.

PCR primers comprised 60 Vbeta and 13 Jbeta primers. TCRdb's table, derived via immunoSEQ multiplex PCR, lists solely in-frame clones and lacks some. Reported are around 100,000 clones; the ten largest clones contain 0.59%. Trimming removed 2 bases at V and 1 base at J, with 9 bases between. Germline CDR1 is SGHTA and CDR2 is FQGNSA. This CDR3 has 14 residues. Points on this clone: As yet, its antigen is unknown.

The sample was PBMCs. The receptor was isolated from a man aged 50 or older in good health and CMV-seronegative. The chain combines TRBV7-2 with TRBJ2-7, with a weak D call TRBD2 (5 bases). The CDR3 bases are TGTGCCAGCAGCTTACGGACTGATTCCTACGAGCAGTACTTC. Its translation: CASSLRTDSYEQYF.